Listed below are T cell receptor beta chains from one sample, sequenced in a study of blood T cell repertoires in COVID-19. Assay: immunoSEQ multiplex PCR; the TCRdb copy retains only in-frame clones and omits some. The sample holds 73,000 or so clones, more than 85% seen once. The sample taken for sequencing was peripheral blood. These receptors were obtained from a human donor with active COVID-19. The donor label of this sample is uncertain. Both conserved end residues are part of each CDR3. The order of the fields is J gene, clone size, V gene, D gene, CDR3 DNA, CDR3 protein. The D gene is left open where the match is weak. Only part of the rows carry a size: once, few, many, or a class if the clone is expanded.

>TRBJ2-1|-|TRBV19|TRBD2
TGTGCCAGTAGTATAGATAGCGGGGGCCCGTACAATGATCAGTTCTTC
CASSIDSGGPYNDQFF
>TRBJ1-4|-|TRBV7-9|-
TGTGCCAGCAGCTTAGCGGGCAGCCGTAATGAAAAACTGTTTTTT
CASSLAGSRNEKLFF
>TRBJ2-7|few|TRBV14|-
TGTGCCAGCAGCCAAGGTTACAGAGCCTACGAGCAGTACTTC
CASSQGYRAYEQYF
>TRBJ2-3|-|TRBV18|TRBD1
TGTGCCAGTATGCCCGGGACAGGGATAGATACGCAGTATTTT
CASMPGTGIDTQYF
>TRBJ1-6|-|TRBV14|-
TGTGCCAGCAGCCCAGAAGAGGGTTTAGGTTCACCCCTCCACTTT
CASSPEEGLGSPLHF
>TRBJ2-6|few|TRBV6-4|-
TGTGCCAGCAGTGACGGACACTCTGGGGCCAACGTCCTGACTTTC
CASSDGHSGANVLTF
>TRBJ2-3|-|TRBV5-6|TRBD2
TGTGCCAGCAGCTCTAGCGGGAGTAGGACAGATACGCAGTATTTT
CASSSSGSRTDTQYF
>TRBJ1-1|-|TRBV28|-
TGTGCCAGCAGGGACCCGGGGAGGCCTGAAGCTTTCTTT
CASRDPGRPEAFF
>TRBJ2-7|once|TRBV5-1|TRBD2
TGCGCCAGCAGCTGGAGTAGCGGGCCATACTACGAGCAGTACTTC
CASSWSSGPYYEQYF
>TRBJ2-1|-|TRBV2|TRBD2
TGTGCCAGCAATTGGCTAGCGGGAAGCTATGAGCAGTTCTTC
CASNWLAGSYEQFF
>TRBJ1-5|-|TRBV19|-
TGTGCCAGCCAGATCGTTCAGAGCAATCAGCCCCAGCATTTT
CASQIVQSNQPQHF